Listed below are T cell receptor beta chains from one sample, sequenced in a study of T cell changes during pregnancy in multiple sclerosis. The method was immunoSEQ multiplex PCR; TCRdb's version includes in-frame clones alone and lacks a portion of them. This table holds tens of thousands of clones, approximately 95% found once. Source: peripheral blood, taken in the first trimester of pregnancy. The origin of the receptors is a female donor with multiple sclerosis, enrolled in a pregnancy study. The CDR3 runs from the conserved cysteine through the conserved F or W. The D gene is left open where the match is weak. Clone sizes are given selectively: once, few, many, or a class where the clone is expanded.

j_call	clone_size	v_call	d_call	cdr3_aa	cdr3_nt
TRBJ1-5	NA	TRBV30	NA	CAWSVTNSNQPQHF	TGTGCCTGGAGTGTGACAAATAGCAATCAGCCCCAGCATTTT
TRBJ2-1	NA	TRBV19	NA	CASSPRGYNEQFF	TGTGCCAGTAGTCCCCGGGGATACAATGAGCAGTTCTTC
TRBJ2-7	NA	TRBV15	NA	CATSRAGVYEQYF	TGTGCCACCAGCAGAGCAGGGGTCTACGAGCAGTACTTC
TRBJ2-3	NA	TRBV15	TRBD2	CATSRTSGGADTQYF	TGTGCCACCAGCAGGACTAGCGGGGGGGCAGATACGCAGTATTTT
TRBJ2-1	NA	TRBV6-5	TRBD2	CASTTSGVYNEQFF	TGTGCCAGCACCACTAGCGGGGTCTACAATGAGCAGTTCTTC
TRBJ1-4	NA	TRBV28	NA	CASSLWGQGNEKLFF	TGTGCCAGCAGTTTATGGGGCCAGGGGAATGAAAAACTGTTTTTT
TRBJ1-2	NA	TRBV6-1	TRBD1	CASSEGGTVLGYTF	TGTGCCAGCAGTGAAGGTGGGACAGTTTTAGGCTACACCTTC
TRBJ2-1	NA	TRBV12-5	NA	CASGQSRGSYNEQFF	TGTGCTAGTGGCCAAAGTCGGGGCTCCTACAATGAGCAGTTCTTC
TRBJ2-1	NA	TRBV7-7	TRBD1	CASSVGTGSNNEQFF	TGTGCCAGCAGCGTTGGGACAGGGTCAAACAATGAGCAGTTCTTC
TRBJ2-3	NA	TRBV15	TRBD1	CASKQGGTDTQYF	TGTGCCAGCAAGCAGGGGGGCACAGATACGCAGTATTTT
TRBJ2-2	NA	TRBV2	TRBD2	CASTRLAGVDGELFF	TGTGCCAGCACGCGGCTAGCGGGAGTTGACGGGGAGCTGTTTTTT
TRBJ1-5	NA	TRBV10-3	NA	CAIAPTGGNQPQHF	TGTGCCATCGCCCCTACCGGGGGAAACCAGCCCCAGCATTTT
TRBJ2-1	NA	TRBV28	TRBD2	CASSPTSGMVYNEQFF	TGTGCCAGCAGTCCAACTAGCGGGATGGTTTACAATGAGCAGTTCTTC
TRBJ2-7	NA	TRBV10-3	TRBD1	CAITPGTGLYEQYF	TGTGCCATCACCCCCGGGACAGGGCTCTACGAGCAGTACTTC
TRBJ1-1	NA	TRBV28	NA	CASTLGNTEAFF	TGTGCCAGCACCCTGGGCAACACTGAAGCTTTCTTT
TRBJ2-1	once	TRBV7-8	TRBD1	CASTRDRVQNEQFF	TGTGCCAGCACCCGGGACAGGGTCCAAAATGAGCAGTTCTTC
TRBJ2-1	NA	TRBV7-3	NA	CASSSTYNEQFF	TGTGCCAGCAGCTCCACCTACAATGAGCAGTTCTTC
TRBJ1-2	once	TRBV7-3	TRBD1	CASSLRPPQGPSYGYTF	TGTGCCAGCAGCTTGCGCCCACCACAGGGGCCCTCCTATGGCTACACCTTC
TRBJ1-1	NA	TRBV19	TRBD1	CASSPTGWNTEAFF	TGTGCCAGTAGTCCGACAGGGTGGAACACTGAAGCTTTCTTT
TRBJ2-7	NA	TRBV4-2	TRBD2	CASSQPAGTSPYEQYF	TGTGCCAGCAGCCAACCCGCCGGGACTAGTCCCTACGAGCAGTACTTC
TRBJ2-6	NA	TRBV11-3	NA	CASSQGEVGANVLTF	TGTGCCAGCAGCCAAGGGGAGGTTGGGGCCAACGTCCTGACTTTC
TRBJ1-2	NA	TRBV28	NA	CASSSPGQINYGYTF	TGTGCCAGCAGTTCCCCCGGACAGATCAACTATGGCTACACCTTC
TRBJ2-3	NA	TRBV5-1	TRBD1	CASRGQSGTDTQYF	TGCGCCAGCAGGGGACAGAGCGGCACAGATACGCAGTATTTT